Listed below are T cell receptor beta chains from one sample, sequenced in a study of Graves' ophthalmopathy and Graves' hyperthyroidism. TCRdb processed the multiplex PCR reads anew with MiXCR; each CDR3 protein has one entry. The table lists over a million distinct CDR3 sequences, roughly two fifths of them singletons, with around 10% in the top ten. Sequenced input: peripheral blood or thyroid tissue (not recorded which). The receptors derive from an adult man with Graves' hyperthyroidism. The CDR3 runs from the conserved cysteine through the conserved F or W.

v_gene: TRBV5-1
j_gene: TRBJ2-7
CDR3aa: CASSSDSFEQYF

v_gene: TRBV29-1
j_gene: TRBJ1-1
CDR3aa: CSVTQGASNTEAFF

v_gene: TRBV5-1
j_gene: TRBJ2-7
CDR3aa: CASSRRDRPSYEQYF

v_gene: TRBV10-3
j_gene: TRBJ1-5
CDR3aa: CAISAGESNQPQHF

v_gene: TRBV20-1
j_gene: TRBJ2-7
CDR3aa: CSAASITGGSYEQYF

v_gene: TRBV19
j_gene: TRBJ1-1
CDR3aa: CASTRTGVRAFF

v_gene: TRBV20-1
j_gene: TRBJ2-3
CDR3aa: CSAPAWTGRGDTQYF

v_gene: TRBV6-6
j_gene: TRBJ1-4
CDR3aa: CATKDRVIEKLFF

v_gene: TRBV7-8
j_gene: TRBJ1-1
CDR3aa: CASSPRASRKNTEAFF

v_gene: TRBV20-1
j_gene: TRBJ2-7
CDR3aa: CSAPDRREQYF

v_gene: TRBV10-2
j_gene: TRBJ1-6
CDR3aa: CASKTGNSPLHF

v_gene: TRBV11-2
j_gene: TRBJ2-7
CDR3aa: CASSKGVVWFEGEQYF

v_gene: TRBV15
j_gene: TRBJ1-5
CDR3aa: CATSRVGGNQPQHF

v_gene: TRBV29-1
j_gene: TRBJ1-3
CDR3aa: CSVEDLGFTGNTIYF

v_gene: TRBV20-1
j_gene: TRBJ1-4
CDR3aa: CSGLSTNEKLFF

v_gene: TRBV15
j_gene: TRBJ2-7
CDR3aa: CATSRTGAGEQYF

v_gene: TRBV5-1
j_gene: TRBJ1-1
CDR3aa: CASSLAIEENTEAFF

v_gene: TRBV19
j_gene: TRBJ1-2
CDR3aa: CASRAGVGVYGYTF

v_gene: TRBV7-2
j_gene: TRBJ1-2
CDR3aa: CASSLGPERGYTF

v_gene: TRBV5-6
j_gene: TRBJ1-5
CDR3aa: CASSLWNVNQPQHF

v_gene: TRBV7-3
j_gene: TRBJ2-3
CDR3aa: CASSELATSTDTQYF

v_gene: TRBV20-1
j_gene: TRBJ2-5
CDR3aa: CSASLSGRKETQYF

v_gene: TRBV12-3/TRBV12-4
j_gene: TRBJ2-7
CDR3aa: CASSPRQGNYEQYF

v_gene: TRBV6-2/TRBV6-3
j_gene: TRBJ2-5
CDR3aa: CASSAQRVQETQYF

v_gene: TRBV7-2
j_gene: TRBJ2-7
CDR3aa: CASSQDSLAASYEQYF

v_gene: TRBV12-3/TRBV12-4
j_gene: TRBJ2-5
CDR3aa: CASSKTQGRGETQYF

v_gene: TRBV20-1
j_gene: TRBJ2-3
CDR3aa: CSETKRGTSTDTQYF

v_gene: TRBV12-3/TRBV12-4
j_gene: TRBJ2-7
CDR3aa: CASRSSRTVAYEQYF

v_gene: TRBV7-2
j_gene: TRBJ2-5
CDR3aa: CASSPSRAFETQYF